The next 10 T cell receptor beta chains were all read from a single sample in a study of T cells after yellow fever vaccination. TCRdb independently ran MiXCR on the 5' RACE reads; one entry per CDR3 protein. Of some 300,000 distinct CDR3 sequences listed, about 10% were seen once; the top ten hold about 3%. This specimen was CD4+ T cells sorted from PBMCs, taken 5 days after the yellow fever booster vaccination. These receptors all stem from a man in his late teens or twenties who received the YFV17D yellow fever vaccine.

This clonotype was observed a handful of times. This rearrangement joins TRBV15 to TRBJ2-7; tentatively, D is TRBD1 (5 bases). The V gene lost 0 bases and the J gene lost 4 bases, with 7 bases spanning the gap. CDR3 length equals 13 residues. Germline V gene lookup returns CDR1 LNHNV and CDR2 YYDKDF (reference sequence). The CDR3 nucleotides are TGTGCCACCAGCAGAGATAAGGGGTACGAGCAGTACGTC. This codes for CATSRDKGYEQYV.

The sample holds a few counts of this clonotype. The V call is TRBV6-5, the J call TRBJ1-1, with a possible D match to TRBD1 (5 bases). The V and J ends lost 6 bases and 4 bases respectively, with 12 bases between them. Germline CDR1 MNHEY, CDR2 SVGAGI. CDR3 length: 13 amino acids. The CDR3, as DNA: TGTGCCAGCAGCCAGCAGGGAGGCACTGAAGCTTTCTTT. Its translation is CASSQQGGTEAFF.

The V call is TRBV12-5, the J call TRBJ1-1; the D gene is possibly TRBD1 (5 bases). The CDR3 is made up of 19 amino acids. CDR1 is LGHNT and CDR2 is FRNRAP in the germline V gene. Trimming pared 3 bases from V and 5 bases from J, leaving 28 bases between. The CDR3 DNA is TGTGCTAGTGGTTTCGTGCCCAGACGGGGGGTTTTGGTGAGGACTGAAGCTTTCTTT. Its translation: CASGFVPRRGVLVRTEAFF.

This clonotype was detected a few times. The chain couples TRBV6-1 to TRBJ2-7, with TRBD1 matching over 9 bases. Germline CDR1 is MNHNS and CDR2 is SASEGT. CDR3 length equals 14 residues. Unmatched junction bases numbered 5, after V lost 3 bases and J lost 5 bases. CDR3 nucleotides: TGTGCCAGCAGTGACCCGGGACAGGGAAACGAGCAGTACGTC. It yields the protein CASSDPGQGNEQYV.

This rearrangement joins TRBV6-5 to TRBJ2-5; D is undetermined. Deletions cut 0 bases from V and 4 bases from J, with 9 bases between. The CDR3 covers 14 residues. Germline V gene lookup returns CDR1 MNHEY and CDR2 SVGAGI. The CDR3 is CASSYSTQRETQYF. The CDR3 nucleotides read TGTGCCAGCAGTTACTCGACACAGCGAGAGACCCAGTACTTC.

The rearrangement joins TRBV20-1 to TRBJ2-1; D could derive from TRBD1 or TRBD2 (5 bases each). The V and J ends lost 6 bases and 10 bases respectively, with 16 bases between them. This CDR3 has 12 residues. Germline assignment: CDR1 DFQATT and CDR2 SNEGSKA (reference sequence). CDR3 in amino acids: CSARDPVGEQFF. Written as DNA, the CDR3 is TGCAGTGCCCGGGACCCCGTCGGGGAGCAGTTCTTC.

This clonotype has more than one count but fewer than ten. The chain is built from TRBV2 and TRBJ2-3; 10 bases map to TRBD2. This CDR3 comprises 17 residues. The germline CDR1 and CDR2 sequences are SNHLY and FYNNEI. V was clipped by 4 bases and J by 6 bases; unmatched bases: 13. DNA of the CDR3: TGTGCCAGCAGTGTCTTTCGTGGGACTAGCGCTCGGGATACGCAGTATTTT. It translates to CASSVFRGTSARDTQYF.

There are a few counts of this clonotype. V and J are TRBV4-1 and TRBJ2-3; 11 nucleotides match TRBD1. The CDR3 consists of 17 residues. With V trimmed by 1 base and J by 1 base, 4 bases remained unmatched. Germline-derived CDR1 and CDR2 are MGHRA and YSYEKL. CDR3 protein: CASSQGGQGARTDTQYF. The CDR3, as DNA: TGCGCCAGCAGCCAAGGCGGACAGGGGGCTCGCACAGATACGCAGTATTTT.

This chain joins TRBV15 and TRBJ1-5; D possibly corresponds to TRBD1 (6 bases). The CDR3 has 16 residues. Germline assignment: CDR1 LNHNV and CDR2 YYDKDF (reference sequence). Between the trimmed V and J ends, which lost 1 base and 7 bases, there was a span of 17 bases. The CDR3 nucleotides are TGTGCCACCAGCAGAGTTCTACAGGGACGGGGCCAGCCCCAGCATTTT. It yields the protein CATSRVLQGRGQPQHF.

This clonotype was found a few times. The chain has TRBV7-2 and TRBJ2-3, with a weak D call TRBD2 (5 bases). The germline CDR1 and CDR2 sequences are SGHTA and FQGNSA. Trimming removed 1 base at V and 6 bases at J, with 14 bases between. This CDR3 contains 15 residues. The chain's CDR3 is CASSLVALGGDTQYF. The CDR3 DNA sequence: TGTGCCAGCAGCTTAGTAGCGCTTGGTGGGGATACGCAGTATTTT.